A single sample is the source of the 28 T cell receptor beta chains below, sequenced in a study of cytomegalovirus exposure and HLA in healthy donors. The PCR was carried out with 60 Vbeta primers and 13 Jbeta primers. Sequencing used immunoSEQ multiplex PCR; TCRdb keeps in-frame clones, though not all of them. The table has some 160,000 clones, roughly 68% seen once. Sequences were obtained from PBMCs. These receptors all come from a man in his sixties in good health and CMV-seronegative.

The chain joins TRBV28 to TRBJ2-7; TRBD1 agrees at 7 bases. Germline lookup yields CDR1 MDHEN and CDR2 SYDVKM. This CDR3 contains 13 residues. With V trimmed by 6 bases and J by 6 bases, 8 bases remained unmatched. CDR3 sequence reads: CASRLRDRVEQYF. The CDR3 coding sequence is TGTGCCAGCAGACTCCGAGACAGGGTCGAGCAGTACTTC. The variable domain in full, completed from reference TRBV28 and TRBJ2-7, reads DVKVTQSSRYLVKRTGEKVFLECVQDMDHENMFWYRQDPGLGLRLIYFSYDVKMKEKGDIPEGYSVSREKKERFSLILESASTNQTSMYLCASRLRDRVEQYFGPGTRLTVT.

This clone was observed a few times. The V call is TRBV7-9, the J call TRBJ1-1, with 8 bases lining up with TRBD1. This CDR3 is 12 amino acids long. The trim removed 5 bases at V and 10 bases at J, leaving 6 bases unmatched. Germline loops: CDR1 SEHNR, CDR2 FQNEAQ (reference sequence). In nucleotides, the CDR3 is TGTGCCAGCAGCCCTGGACAGGGCAGAGCTTTCTTT. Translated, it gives CASSPGQGRAFF.

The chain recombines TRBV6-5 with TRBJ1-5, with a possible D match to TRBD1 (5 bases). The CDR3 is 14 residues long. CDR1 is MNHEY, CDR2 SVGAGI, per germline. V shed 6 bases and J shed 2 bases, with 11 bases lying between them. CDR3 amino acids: CASRQGAGNQPQHF. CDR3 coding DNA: TGTGCCAGCAGACAAGGGGCTGGCAATCAGCCCCAGCATTTT.

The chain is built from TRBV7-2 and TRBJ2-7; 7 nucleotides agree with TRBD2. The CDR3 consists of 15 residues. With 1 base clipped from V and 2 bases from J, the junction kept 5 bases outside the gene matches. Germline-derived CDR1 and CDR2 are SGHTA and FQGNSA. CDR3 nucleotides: TGTGCCAGCAGCTTAGGGAGCGGGGTCCCCTACGAGCAGTACTTC. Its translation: CASSLGSGVPYEQYF. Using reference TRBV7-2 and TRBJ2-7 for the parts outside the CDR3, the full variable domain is GAGVSQSPSNKVTEKGKDVELRCDPISGHTALYWYRQSLGQGLEFLIYFQGNSAPDKSGLPSDRFSAERTGGSVSTLTIQRTQQEDSAVYLCASSLGSGVPYEQYFGPGTRLTVT.

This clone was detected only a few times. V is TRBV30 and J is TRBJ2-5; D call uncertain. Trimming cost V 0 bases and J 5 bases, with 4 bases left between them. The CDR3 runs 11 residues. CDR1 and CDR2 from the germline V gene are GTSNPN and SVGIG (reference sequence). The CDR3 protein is CAWSVQETQYF. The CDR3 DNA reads TGTGCCTGGAGTGTGCAGGAGACCCAGTACTTC.

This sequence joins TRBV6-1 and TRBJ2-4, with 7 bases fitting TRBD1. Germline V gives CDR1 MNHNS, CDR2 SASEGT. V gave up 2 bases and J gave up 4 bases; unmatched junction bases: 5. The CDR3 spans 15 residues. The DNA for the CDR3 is TGTGCCAGCAGTGAAATTCAACAGGGGAAAAACATTCAGTACTTC. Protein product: CASSEIQQGKNIQYF.

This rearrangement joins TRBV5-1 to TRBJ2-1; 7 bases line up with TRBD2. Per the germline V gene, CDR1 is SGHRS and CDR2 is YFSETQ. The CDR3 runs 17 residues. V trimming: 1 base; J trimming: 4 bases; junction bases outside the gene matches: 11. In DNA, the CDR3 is TGCGCCAGCAGCTTGCCCCCCGCGGGACTACCTTACAATGAGCAGTTCTTC. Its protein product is CASSLPPAGLPYNEQFF.

CDR3 DNA sequence: TGTGCCTGGAGTGTAACAGGGCCGGCCCTCCACTTT. It yields the protein CAWSVTGPALHF. This chain links TRBV30 with TRBJ1-6; perhaps TRBD1 as D (6 bases). Germline values: CDR1 GTSNPN, CDR2 SVGIG (reference sequence). V was cut by 0 bases and J by 14 bases, with 11 bases left in between. The CDR3 sequence is 12 residues long.

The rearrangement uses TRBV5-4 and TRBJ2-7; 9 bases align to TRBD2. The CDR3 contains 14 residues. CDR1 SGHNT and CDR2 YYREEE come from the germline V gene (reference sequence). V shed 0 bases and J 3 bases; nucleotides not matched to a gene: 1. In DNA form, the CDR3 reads TGTGCCAGCAGCTTGGATAGCGGGAGCTACGAGCAGTACTTC. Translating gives CASSLDSGSYEQYF.

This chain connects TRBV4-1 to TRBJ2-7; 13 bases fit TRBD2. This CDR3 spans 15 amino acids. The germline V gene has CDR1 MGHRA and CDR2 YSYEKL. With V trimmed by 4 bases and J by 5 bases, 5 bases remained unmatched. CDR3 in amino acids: CASSPGLAGVDEQYF. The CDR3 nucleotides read TGCGCCAGCAGCCCAGGACTAGCGGGAGTTGACGAGCAGTACTTC.

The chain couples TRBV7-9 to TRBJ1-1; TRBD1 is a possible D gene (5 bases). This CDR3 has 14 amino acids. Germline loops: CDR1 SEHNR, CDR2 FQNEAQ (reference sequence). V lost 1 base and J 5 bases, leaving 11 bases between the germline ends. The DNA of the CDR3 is TGTGCCAGCAGCTTAGGGGTCGGGGGGACTGAAGCTTTCTTT. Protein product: CASSLGVGGTEAFF.

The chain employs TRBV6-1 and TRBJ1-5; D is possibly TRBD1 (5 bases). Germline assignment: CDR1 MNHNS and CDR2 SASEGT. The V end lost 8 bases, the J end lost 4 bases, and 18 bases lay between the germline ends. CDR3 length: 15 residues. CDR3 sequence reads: CASASTAGFNQPQHF. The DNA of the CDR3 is TGTGCCAGCGCCTCTACCGCAGGGTTTAATCAGCCCCAGCATTTT.

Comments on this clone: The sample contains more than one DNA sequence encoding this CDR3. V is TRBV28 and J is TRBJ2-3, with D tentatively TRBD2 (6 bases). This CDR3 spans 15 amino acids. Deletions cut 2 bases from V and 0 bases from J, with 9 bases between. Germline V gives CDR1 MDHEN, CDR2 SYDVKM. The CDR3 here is CASSLGGDSTDTQYF. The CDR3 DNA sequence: TGTGCCAGCAGTTTAGGCGGGGACAGCACAGATACGCAGTATTTT.

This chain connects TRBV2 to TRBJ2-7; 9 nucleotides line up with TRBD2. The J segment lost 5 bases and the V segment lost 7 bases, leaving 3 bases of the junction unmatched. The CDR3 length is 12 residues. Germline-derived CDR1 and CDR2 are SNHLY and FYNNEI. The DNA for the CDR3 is TGTGCCAGCAAGGGACTAGCCGACGAGCAGTACTTC. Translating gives CASKGLADEQYF.

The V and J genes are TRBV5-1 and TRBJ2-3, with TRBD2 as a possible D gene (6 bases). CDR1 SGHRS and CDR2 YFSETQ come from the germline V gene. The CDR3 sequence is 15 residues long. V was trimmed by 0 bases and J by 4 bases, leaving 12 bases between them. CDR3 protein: CASSLGGGESDTQYF. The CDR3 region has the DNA TGCGCCAGCAGCTTGGGGGGAGGCGAATCAGATACGCAGTATTTT.

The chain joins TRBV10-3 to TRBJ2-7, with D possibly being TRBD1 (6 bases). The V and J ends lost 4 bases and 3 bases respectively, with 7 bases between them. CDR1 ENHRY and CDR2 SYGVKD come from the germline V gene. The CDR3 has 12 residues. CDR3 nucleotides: TGTGCCATCAGTGCACAGGGCTACGAGCAGTACTTC. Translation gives CAISAQGYEQYF.

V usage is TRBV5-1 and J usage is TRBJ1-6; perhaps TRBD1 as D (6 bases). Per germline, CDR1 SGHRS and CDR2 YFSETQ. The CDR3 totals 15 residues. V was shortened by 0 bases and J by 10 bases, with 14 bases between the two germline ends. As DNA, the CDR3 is TGCGCCAGCAGCTTGGCGGGGCAGGGGCGCTCACCCCTCCACTTT. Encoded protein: CASSLAGQGRSPLHF.

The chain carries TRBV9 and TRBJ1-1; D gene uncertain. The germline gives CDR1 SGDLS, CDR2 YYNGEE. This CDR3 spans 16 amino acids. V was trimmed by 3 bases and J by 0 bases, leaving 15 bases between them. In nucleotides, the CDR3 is TGTGCCAGCAGCGAAAAGCCGGGGATTATGAACACTGAAGCTTTCTTT. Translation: CASSEKPGIMNTEAFF.

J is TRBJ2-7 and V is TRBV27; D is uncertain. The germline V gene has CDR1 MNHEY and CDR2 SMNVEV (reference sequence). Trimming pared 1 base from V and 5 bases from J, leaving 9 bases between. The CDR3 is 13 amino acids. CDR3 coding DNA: TGTGCCAGCAGTTTATTCCCAGTAAACGAGCAGTACTTC. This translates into CASSLFPVNEQYF.

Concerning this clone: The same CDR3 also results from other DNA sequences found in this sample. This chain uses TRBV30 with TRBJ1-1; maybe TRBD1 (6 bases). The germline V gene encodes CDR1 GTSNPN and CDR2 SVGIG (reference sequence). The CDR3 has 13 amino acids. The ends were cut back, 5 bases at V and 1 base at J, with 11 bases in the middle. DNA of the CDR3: TGTGCCTGGTCGGGACAACAGAACACTGAAGCTTTCTTT. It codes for CAWSGQQNTEAFF.

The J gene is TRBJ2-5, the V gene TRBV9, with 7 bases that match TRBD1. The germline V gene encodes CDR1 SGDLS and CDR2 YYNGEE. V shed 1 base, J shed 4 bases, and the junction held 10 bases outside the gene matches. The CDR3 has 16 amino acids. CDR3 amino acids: CASSVTGQEEGETQYF. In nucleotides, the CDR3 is TGTGCCAGCAGCGTAACAGGACAGGAGGAAGGAGAGACCCAGTACTTC. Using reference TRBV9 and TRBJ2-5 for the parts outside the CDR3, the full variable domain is DSGVTQTPKHLITATGQRVTLRCSPRSGDLSVYWYQQSLDQGLQFLIQYYNGEERAKGNILERFSAQQFPDLHSELNLSSLELGDSALYFCASSVTGQEEGETQYFGPGTRLLVL.

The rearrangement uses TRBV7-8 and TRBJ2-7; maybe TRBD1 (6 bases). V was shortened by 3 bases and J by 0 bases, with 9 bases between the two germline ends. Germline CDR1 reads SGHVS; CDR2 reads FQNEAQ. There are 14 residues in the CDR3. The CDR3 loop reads CASSLTGDSYEQYF. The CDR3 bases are TGTGCCAGCAGCTTGACAGGTGACTCCTACGAGCAGTACTTC.

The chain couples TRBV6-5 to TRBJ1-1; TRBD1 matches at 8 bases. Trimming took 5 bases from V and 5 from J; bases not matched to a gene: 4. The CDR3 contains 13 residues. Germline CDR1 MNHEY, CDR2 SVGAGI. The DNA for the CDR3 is TGTGCCAGCAGTCAGGGGACAGGTACTGAAGCTTTCTTT. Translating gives CASSQGTGTEAFF.

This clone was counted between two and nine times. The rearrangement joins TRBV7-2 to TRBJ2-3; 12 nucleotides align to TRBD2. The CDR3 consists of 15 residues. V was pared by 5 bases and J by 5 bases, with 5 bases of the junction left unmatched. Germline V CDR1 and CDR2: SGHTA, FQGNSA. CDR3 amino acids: CASSRTSGTIDTQYF. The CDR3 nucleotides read TGTGCCAGCAGCCGGACTAGCGGGACTATAGATACGCAGTATTTT.

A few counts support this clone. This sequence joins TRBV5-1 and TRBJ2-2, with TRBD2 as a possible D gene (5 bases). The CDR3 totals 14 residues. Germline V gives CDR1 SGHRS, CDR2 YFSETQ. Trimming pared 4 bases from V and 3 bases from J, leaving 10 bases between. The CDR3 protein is CASSEGVDTGELFF. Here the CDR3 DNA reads TGCGCCAGCAGCGAGGGAGTGGACACCGGGGAGCTGTTTTTT.

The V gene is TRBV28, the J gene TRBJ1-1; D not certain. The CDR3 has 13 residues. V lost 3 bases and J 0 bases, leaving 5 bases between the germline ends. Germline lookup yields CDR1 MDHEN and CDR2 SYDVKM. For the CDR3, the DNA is TGTGCCAGCAGTTTTAATATGAACACTGAAGCTTTCTTT. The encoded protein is CASSFNMNTEAFF.

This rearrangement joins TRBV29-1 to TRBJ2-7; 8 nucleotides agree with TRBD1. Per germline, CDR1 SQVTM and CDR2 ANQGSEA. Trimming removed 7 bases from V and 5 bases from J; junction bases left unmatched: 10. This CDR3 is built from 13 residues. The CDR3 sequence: CSAQADRDNEQYF. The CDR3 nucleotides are TGCAGCGCTCAGGCGGACAGGGACAACGAGCAGTACTTC.

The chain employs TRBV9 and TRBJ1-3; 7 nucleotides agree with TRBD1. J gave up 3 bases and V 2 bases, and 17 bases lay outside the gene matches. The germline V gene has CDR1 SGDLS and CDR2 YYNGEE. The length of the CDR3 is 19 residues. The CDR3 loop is CASSVWAALGGAGGNTIYF. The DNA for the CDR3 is TGTGCCAGCAGCGTTTGGGCCGCCCTAGGGGGCGCGGGTGGAAACACCATATATTTT. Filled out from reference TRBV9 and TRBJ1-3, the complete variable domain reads DSGVTQTPKHLITATGQRVTLRCSPRSGDLSVYWYQQSLDQGLQFLIQYYNGEERAKGNILERFSAQQFPDLHSELNLSSLELGDSALYFCASSVWAALGGAGGNTIYFGEGSWLTVV.